The 30 T cell receptor beta chains below all came from one sample that was sequenced in a study of a mutant IDH1 vaccine in newly diagnosed glioma. As to time point: week 23, last vaccination. The content of each vaccine dose was 300 ug of mutant IDH1 20-mer peptide, and topical imiquimod accompanied it. Their recognized antigens are unknown. Here immunoSEQ multiplex PCR was the method, and the copy in TCRdb shows in-frame clones only, minus some. This table has about 65,000 clones, roughly 81% appearing once. This sample comprised PBMCs, obtained from a glioma patient whose treatment included an IDH1 peptide vaccine. Receptors originate from a man aged 30-40 years with glioma.

The rearrangement joins TRBV2 to TRBJ2-1; D assignment may be TRBD1 or TRBD2 (6 bases each). CDR1 SNHLY and CDR2 FYNNEI come from the germline V gene. Deletions cut 7 bases from V and 7 bases from J, with 17 bases between. The CDR3 totals 14 residues. This CDR3 is CASNIKGGTNEQFF. Here the CDR3 DNA reads TGTGCCAGCAATATAAAGGGGGGAACAAATGAGCAGTTCTTC.

J is TRBJ1-5 and V is TRBV5-8, with unresolved D. V shed 2 bases and J shed 4 bases, with 7 bases lying between them. The CDR3 extends over 13 amino acids. Germline CDR1 SGHTS, CDR2 YDEGEE. CDR3 sequence: CASSFQRNQPQHF. The CDR3 region has the DNA TGTGCCAGCAGCTTTCAGAGAAATCAGCCCCAGCATTTT.

The V and J genes are TRBV6-5 and TRBJ1-5; D is undetermined. Deletions cut 7 bases from V and 4 bases from J, with 17 bases between. Germline CDR1 MNHEY, CDR2 SVGAGI. There are 15 residues in the CDR3. The CDR3 DNA reads TGTGCCAGCAAGGCTGACGGGTCCCCGAATCAGCCCCAGCATTTT. Its translation is CASKADGSPNQPQHF.

This rearrangement joins TRBV19 to TRBJ1-2, with D possibly matching TRBD1 (5 bases). Germline CDR1 LNHDA, CDR2 SQIVND (reference sequence). V was cut by 3 bases and J by 2 bases, with 19 bases left in between. The CDR3 consists of 17 residues. CDR3 DNA sequence: TGTGCCAGTAGTATCCAAACAACAGGAGTTCAAAACTATGGCTACACCTTC. It encodes CASSIQTTGVQNYGYTF.

The chain has TRBV5-1 and TRBJ1-1, with 7 bases that match TRBD1. CDR3 length equals 16 residues. J lost 5 bases, V lost 3 bases, and 13 bases had no gene match. The germline V gene encodes CDR1 SGHRS and CDR2 YFSETQ. DNA of the CDR3: TGCGCCAGCAGCTACGGACAGGTTTTGGGGTCGACTGAAGCTTTCTTT. This codes for CASSYGQVLGSTEAFF.

The CDR3: CASSYSGRVRQETQYF. In nucleotides, the CDR3 is TGTGCCAGCAGTTACTCGGGCAGGGTACGCCAAGAGACCCAGTACTTC. The genes are TRBV6-5 and TRBJ2-5; a possible D gene is TRBD1 (5 bases). CDR3 size: 16 residues. Per the germline V gene, CDR1 is MNHEY and CDR2 is SVGAGI. V lost 0 bases and J lost 1, with 12 bases in between.

The rearrangement uses TRBV5-4 and TRBJ1-5; perhaps TRBD1 as D (5 bases). V gave up 1 base and J gave up 6 bases, with 8 bases separating them. The CDR3 length is 13 residues. Germline V gene data show CDR1 as SGHNT and CDR2 as YYREEE (reference sequence). The CDR3 loop is CASSLNRGQPQHF. The CDR3 DNA reads TGTGCCAGCAGCTTGAATAGGGGTCAGCCCCAGCATTTT.

V gene TRBV28 combines with J gene TRBJ1-2; D might be TRBD1 (5 bases). The CDR3 is 17 residues long. V shed 4 bases and J shed 2 bases, with 20 bases lying between them. Germline-derived CDR1 and CDR2 are MDHEN and SYDVKM. The CDR3: CASSSSSLGRLNYGYTF. CDR3 nucleotide sequence: TGTGCCAGCAGTTCCTCATCTTTGGGACGGCTCAACTATGGCTACACCTTC.

The J gene is TRBJ2-3, the V gene TRBV11-2, with 10 nucleotides matching TRBD1. Per germline, CDR1 SGHAT and CDR2 FQNNGV. The CDR3 consists of 16 residues. Trimming took 1 base from V and 4 from J; bases not matched to a gene: 5. The CDR3 region has the DNA TGTGCCAGCAGCTTAGTAGGGACAGGGGACGCAGATACGCAGTATTTT. Its translation is CASSLVGTGDADTQYF. The full variable domain, completed using reference TRBV11-2 and TRBJ2-3, is EAGVAQSPRYKIIEKRQSVAFWCNPISGHATLYWYQQILGQGPKLLIQFQNNGVVDDSQLPKDRFSAERLKGVDSTLKIQPAKLEDSAVYLCASSLVGTGDADTQYFGPGTRLTVL.

This rearrangement joins TRBV10-3 to TRBJ1-2; D call uncertain. Germline CDR1 reads ENHRY; CDR2 reads SYGVKD. The ends were cut back, 0 bases at V and 4 bases at J, with 12 bases in the middle. The CDR3 is made up of 15 amino acids. The CDR3 loop reads CAISESDEVPYGYTF. CDR3 nucleotides: TGTGCCATCAGTGAGTCGGACGAGGTTCCCTATGGCTACACCTTC.

Comment on this clone: Other DNA sequences in the sample encode the same CDR3. DNA for the CDR3: TGTGCCAGCAGTAGACAGGGGGCACAGCCCCAGCATTTT. It translates to CASSRQGAQPQHF. The V and J genes are TRBV2 and TRBJ1-5; 10 bases are a match to TRBD1. Germline V gene sequence: CDR1 SNHLY, CDR2 FYNNEI. The CDR3 has 13 residues. V lost 5 bases to trimming and J lost 7 bases; unmatched junction nucleotides: 2.

The chain links TRBV19 to TRBJ1-1; TRBD1 is a possible D gene (5 bases). The CDR3 runs 14 residues. The germline V gene encodes CDR1 LNHDA and CDR2 SQIVND (reference sequence). V was clipped by 3 bases and J by 5 bases, with 13 bases between them. For the CDR3, the DNA is TGTGCCAGTAGTATCTTATTCCGGGGGACTGAAGCTTTCTTT. Its protein product is CASSILFRGTEAFF. Looking up the rest from reference TRBV19 and TRBJ1-1 gives the full variable domain: DGGITQSPKYLFRKEGQNVTLSCEQNLNHDAMYWYRQDPGQGLRLIYYSQIVNDFQKGDIAEGYSVSREKKESFPLTVTSAQKNPTAFYLCASSILFRGTEAFFGQGTRLTVV.

The rearrangement links TRBV28 to TRBJ1-1; unclear D gene. The germline gives CDR1 MDHEN, CDR2 SYDVKM. The CDR3 runs to 15 residues. Trimming took off 3 bases at V and 3 bases at J, with 14 bases between the two ends. Here the CDR3 reads CASSLSALKYTEAFF. For the CDR3, the DNA is TGTGCCAGCAGTTTGTCGGCCTTGAAGTACACTGAAGCTTTCTTT. The full variable domain, with the rest looked up from reference TRBV28 and TRBJ1-1, is DVKVTQSSRYLVKRTGEKVFLECVQDMDHENMFWYRQDPGLGLRLIYFSYDVKMKEKGDIPEGYSVSREKKERFSLILESASTNQTSMYLCASSLSALKYTEAFFGQGTRLTVV.

V and J are TRBV20-1 and TRBJ2-5; D call uncertain. The CDR3 sequence is 10 residues long. Germline loops: CDR1 DFQATT, CDR2 SNEGSKA (reference sequence). V lost 6 bases and J lost 7, with 9 bases in between. CDR3 DNA: TGCAGTGCGAGGTCGCGGACCCAGTACTTC. Its translation: CSARSRTQYF.

This clone was observed a single time. The chain joins TRBV6-5 to TRBJ2-2; D gene unclear. This CDR3 contains 13 residues. V was cut by 2 bases and J by 7 bases, with 8 bases left in between. Germline V gives CDR1 MNHEY, CDR2 SVGAGI. In DNA, the CDR3 is TGTGCCAGCAGTTACAGGGCAGGCGGGGAGCTGTTTTTT. Protein: CASSYRAGGELFF.

The gene calls are TRBV19 and TRBJ1-1; 7 bases line up with TRBD1. Per germline, CDR1 LNHDA and CDR2 SQIVND (reference sequence). V lost 4 bases, J lost 5 bases, and 10 bases stayed unmatched. The CDR3 length is 15 residues. The DNA of the CDR3 is TGTGCCAGTAGTAAACCAGGGGGGGCTCGTACTGAAGCTTTCTTT. The encoded protein is CASSKPGGARTEAFF.

This clone has more than one count but fewer than ten. The CDR3: CASKPRRNTGELFF. DNA for the CDR3: TGTGCCAGCAAACCCAGACGGAACACCGGGGAGCTGTTTTTT. The chain recombines TRBV6-5 with TRBJ2-2; D unresolved. Germline V lookup: CDR1 MNHEY, CDR2 SVGAGI. Trimming took 7 bases from V and 1 from J, leaving 10 bases between them. The CDR3 loop spans 14 amino acids.

The chain employs TRBV5-1 and TRBJ1-1; D uncertain. Germline V gives CDR1 SGHRS, CDR2 YFSETQ. CDR3 length: 19 residues. Trimming cost V 4 bases and J 1 base, with 26 bases left between them. The CDR3 sequence: CASSTLPQDTLEPNTEAFF. In nucleotides, the CDR3 is TGCGCCAGCAGCACCCTCCCGCAGGATACACTTGAACCGAACACTGAAGCTTTCTTT.

CDR3 amino acids: CASSEDWSRSTIYF. The DNA of the CDR3 is TGTGCCAGCAGTGAAGACTGGAGCCGATCCACCATATATTTT. The chain has TRBV6-1 and TRBJ1-3; D is unclear. V shed 1 base and J shed 9 bases, with 13 bases lying between them. The CDR3 is 14 amino acids. The V gene's germline CDR1 is MNHNS and CDR2 SASEGT.

This chain connects TRBV6-1 to TRBJ1-2; a weak D match, TRBD1 (6 bases). CDR1 is MNHNS and CDR2 is SASEGT in the germline V gene. The CDR3 runs to 13 residues. With 7 bases removed from V and 0 bases from J, the gap between germline ends came to 9 bases. The CDR3 loop is CASIQGPNYGYTF. In DNA, the CDR3 is TGTGCCAGCATACAGGGACCTAACTATGGCTACACCTTC.

The chain carries TRBV5-1 and TRBJ1-2; unclear D gene. The CDR3 covers 14 residues. Germline V lookup: CDR1 SGHRS, CDR2 YFSETQ. Trimming took off 0 bases at V and 0 bases at J, with 6 bases between the two ends. The CDR3 nucleotides read TGCGCCAGCAGCTTGGTAGAAGCTAACTATGGCTACACCTTC. Amino acid sequence: CASSLVEANYGYTF. Combining the CDR3 with reference TRBV5-1 and TRBJ1-2 gives the whole variable domain KAGVTQTPRYLIKTRGQQVTLSCSPISGHRSVSWYQQTPGQGLQFLFEYFSETQRNKGNFPGRFSGRQFSNSRSEMNVSTLELGDSALYLCASSLVEANYGYTFGSGTRLTVV.

The chain employs TRBV5-8 and TRBJ1-1; possibly TRBD1 for D (5 bases). Trimming stripped 4 bases from V and 0 bases from J, with 16 bases between. Germline values: CDR1 SGHTS, CDR2 YDEGEE. This CDR3 has 16 residues. The CDR3, as DNA: TGTGCCAGCAGCCCCTGGGGGGTGGTCATGAACACTGAAGCTTTCTTT. Translation gives CASSPWGVVMNTEAFF.

The chain links TRBV6-5 to TRBJ2-7; the D gene could be TRBD1 or TRBD2 (8 bases each). The germline V gene has CDR1 MNHEY and CDR2 SVGAGI. Trimming shortened V by 6 bases and J by 7 bases, and 22 bases separated the two germline ends. The CDR3 has 15 residues. The CDR3 nucleotides read TGTGCCAGCAGCCAATTCAGGGGGCGCGGGGGGGAGCAGTACTTC. It yields the protein CASSQFRGRGGEQYF.

This chain connects TRBV4-1 to TRBJ1-1; D possibly corresponds to TRBD1 (5 bases). The CDR3 is 15 residues long. Germline V CDR1 and CDR2: MGHRA, YSYEKL. Between the trimmed V and J ends, which lost 1 base and 5 bases, there was a span of 14 bases. The CDR3 region has the DNA TGCGCCAGCAGCCAAGTAAACGAGGGGCGGACTGAAGCTTTCTTT. As protein: CASSQVNEGRTEAFF.

This chain links TRBV5-1 with TRBJ1-5, with a tentative D call TRBD1 (6 bases). Looked up from germline, CDR1 is SGHRS and CDR2 is YFSETQ. This CDR3 is 15 amino acids long. Trimming stripped 1 base from V and 6 bases from J, with 14 bases between. The CDR3 DNA is TGCGCCAGCAGCTTGTTCGGGGGGGCTGGTCAGCCCCAGCATTTT. The encoded protein is CASSLFGGAGQPQHF.

The V gene is TRBV19, the J gene TRBJ1-2; no reliable D call. The CDR3 contains 14 residues. V lost 2 bases to trimming and J lost 7 bases, with 14 bases between them. Germline V lookup: CDR1 LNHDA, CDR2 SQIVND (reference sequence). The CDR3 region is CASSIIDSRGGYTF. DNA for the CDR3: TGTGCCAGTAGTATAATAGACTCACGGGGTGGCTACACCTTC.

The sample holds a few counts of this clone. The chain recombines TRBV7-9 with TRBJ1-1, with no clear D. Trimming removed 2 bases at V and 3 bases at J, with 13 bases between. Germline loops: CDR1 SEHNR, CDR2 FQNEAQ (reference sequence). The CDR3 totals 15 residues. CDR3 protein: CASSLTGRMDTEAFF. Here the CDR3 DNA reads TGTGCCAGCAGCTTAACTGGACGAATGGACACTGAAGCTTTCTTT.

CDR3 region: CASSRTGGVNQPQHF. CDR3 in DNA: TGCGCCAGCAGCCGGACAGGGGGCGTTAATCAGCCCCAGCATTTT. This rearrangement joins TRBV5-1 to TRBJ1-5; 11 bases line up with TRBD1. Looked up from germline, CDR1 is SGHRS and CDR2 is YFSETQ. The ends lost 4 bases at V and 4 bases at J; junction bases unmatched: 4. The CDR3 length is 15 residues.

The rearrangement joins TRBV25-1 to TRBJ1-5; no reliable D call. The CDR3 runs to 14 residues. Trimming cost V 8 bases and J 2 bases, with 13 bases left between them. The germline gives CDR1 MGHDK, CDR2 SYGVNS. The CDR3 DNA sequence: TGTGCCAGCGCTGAGGGTCTGGGCAATCAGCCCCAGCATTTT. Encoded protein: CASAEGLGNQPQHF. Full variable domain (outside the CDR3, taken from reference TRBV25-1 and TRBJ1-5): EADIYQTPRYLVIGTGKKITLECSQTMGHDKMYWYQQDPGMELHLIHYSYGVNSTEKGDLSSESTVSRIRTEHFPLTLESARPSHTSQYLCASAEGLGNQPQHFGDGTRLSIL.

V gene TRBV29-1 combines with J gene TRBJ2-5; 7 positions agree with TRBD2. V trimming: 5 bases; J trimming: 0 bases; junction bases outside the gene matches: 6. This CDR3 region has 14 residues. The germline V gene encodes CDR1 SQVTM and CDR2 ANQGSEA. The CDR3 loop is CSVSSGYHQETQYF. For the CDR3, the DNA is TGCAGCGTTTCTAGCGGATACCACCAAGAGACCCAGTACTTC. Looking up the rest from reference TRBV29-1 and TRBJ2-5 gives the full variable domain: SAVISQKPSRDICQRGTSLTIQCQVDSQVTMMFWYRQQPGQSLTLIATANQGSEATYESGFVIDKFPISRPNLTFSTLTVSNMSPEDSSIYLCSVSSGYHQETQYFGPGTRLLVL.